Listed here are 23 T cell receptor beta chains from one sample, sequenced in a study of cytotoxic CD8 clonotypes in ibrutinib-treated CLL. Libraries were prepared by immunoSEQ multiplex PCR; TCRdb keeps only in-frame clonotypes and omits some of them. The repertoire has 110,000 to 150,000 clones, approximately 80% of them found once; the top ten carry approximately 30%. Sequenced here: PBMCs, sampled after 12 months of ibrutinib treatment. These receptors came from a human donor with chronic lymphocytic leukemia.

V usage is TRBV6-5 and J usage is TRBJ2-5; the match to TRBD1 covers 8 bases. CDR1 is MNHEY and CDR2 is SVGAGI in the germline V gene. The CDR3 loop spans 15 amino acids. Trimming at V came to 4 bases and at J to 3 bases, leaving 7 bases not matched to a gene. The CDR3 protein is CASSSRWGQEETQYF. The DNA of the CDR3 is TGTGCCAGCAGTTCCCGGTGGGGACAGGAAGAGACCCAGTACTTC.

V gene TRBV9 combines with J gene TRBJ2-5, with D possibly being TRBD2 (6 bases). The V gene's germline CDR1 is SGDLS and CDR2 YYNGEE. There are 16 residues in the CDR3. V gave up 0 bases and J gave up 2 bases, with 14 bases separating them. CDR3 in amino acids: CASSVVGVSGQETQYF. CDR3 DNA: TGTGCCAGCAGCGTAGTTGGGGTTAGCGGACAAGAGACCCAGTACTTC.

V is TRBV2 and J is TRBJ1-1, with TRBD1 as a possible D gene (5 bases). The V and J ends lost 8 bases and 5 bases respectively, with 15 bases between them. The CDR3 consists of 13 residues. Per germline, CDR1 SNHLY and CDR2 FYNNEI. In DNA, the CDR3 is TGTGCCAGCCTCGGGGGTGGGGCAACTGAAGCTTTCTTT. Translated, it gives CASLGGGATEAFF.

The V call is TRBV12-5, the J call TRBJ1-1; D is uncertain. CDR1 and CDR2 (germline): LGHNT, FRNRAP. The CDR3 loop spans 15 amino acids. Trimming removed 0 bases at V and 1 base at J, with 9 bases between. CDR3 in DNA: TGTGCTAGTGGTTTGGTACGGGCCGGGAACACTGAAGCTTTCTTT. Its translation: CASGLVRAGNTEAFF.

The rearrangement joins TRBV5-6 to TRBJ2-3; D is unclear. Germline V gene lookup returns CDR1 SGHDT and CDR2 YYEEEE. The CDR3 consists of 14 residues. Trimming took off 2 bases at V and 0 bases at J, with 7 bases between the two ends. The CDR3 is CASSFDASTDTQYF. Here the CDR3 DNA reads TGTGCCAGCAGCTTCGACGCTAGCACAGATACGCAGTATTTT.

V and J are TRBV2 and TRBJ2-2, with a weak D call TRBD1 (6 bases). V was trimmed by 6 bases and J by 1 base, leaving 9 bases between them. The CDR3 runs to 14 residues. From germline, CDR1 is SNHLY and CDR2 FYNNEI. CDR3 sequence: CASRGHLNTGELFF. The CDR3 DNA sequence: TGTGCCAGCAGGGGACATTTGAACACCGGGGAGCTGTTTTTT. Filled out from reference TRBV2 and TRBJ2-2, the complete variable domain reads EPEVTQTPSHQVTQMGQEVILRCVPISNHLYFYWYRQILGQKVEFLVSFYNNEISEKSEIFDDQFSVERPDGSNFTLKIRSTKLEDSAMYFCASRGHLNTGELFFGEGSRLTVL.

The chain has TRBV5-4 and TRBJ2-6; D is perhaps TRBD1 (5 bases). Trimming removed 4 bases at V and 0 bases at J, with 11 bases between. Germline V lookup: CDR1 SGHNT, CDR2 YYREEE (reference sequence). The CDR3 has 16 residues. The CDR3 region is CASSRVGDSGANVLTF. The CDR3 DNA is TGTGCCAGCAGCCGGGTAGGGGACTCTGGGGCCAACGTCCTGACTTTC. Filled out from reference TRBV5-4 and TRBJ2-6, the complete variable domain reads ETGVTQSPTHLIKTRGQQVTLRCSSQSGHNTVSWYQQALGQGPQFIFQYYREEENGRGNFPPRFSGLQFPNYSSELNVNALELDDSALYLCASSRVGDSGANVLTFGAGSRLTVL.

The table lists this clone with a few counts. This chain connects TRBV6-5 to TRBJ2-7; D is undetermined. CDR1 is MNHEY and CDR2 is SVGAGI in the germline V gene. This CDR3 has 14 amino acids. The V end lost 0 bases, the J end lost 4 bases, and 10 bases lay between the germline ends. In DNA, the CDR3 is TGTGCCAGCAGTTACTCGACAAGGGATTACGAGCAGTACTTC. As protein: CASSYSTRDYEQYF.

With regard to this clone: Other DNA sequences in the sample encode the same CDR3. The genes are TRBV11-3 and TRBJ2-3; 8 positions match TRBD2. Germline V CDR1 and CDR2: SGHNT, YENEEA. The CDR3 length is 14 residues. V was pared by 5 bases and J by 4 bases, with 5 bases of the junction left unmatched. The CDR3 sequence is CASSRGGVADTQYF. Written as DNA, the CDR3 is TGTGCCAGCAGCCGGGGGGGAGTCGCAGATACGCAGTATTTT. Combining the CDR3 with reference TRBV11-3 and TRBJ2-3 gives the whole variable domain EAGVVQSPRYKIIEKKQPVAFWCNPISGHNTLYWYLQNLGQGPELLIRYENEEAVDDSQLPKDRFSAERLKGVDSTLKIQPAELGDSAVYLCASSRGGVADTQYFGPGTRLTVL.

The chain has TRBV27 and TRBJ2-7; possible D gene TRBD2, 7 bases. The CDR3 covers 18 residues. Germline V gene lookup returns CDR1 MNHEY and CDR2 SMNVEV (reference sequence). V shed 6 bases and J shed 1 base, with 25 bases lying between them. CDR3 nucleotides: TGTGCCAGCAGCGCAGGGGCGGGAGTGGGAAGCCGGTCCTACGAGCAGTACTTC. Translating gives CASSAGAGVGSRSYEQYF.

The V and J genes are TRBV5-1 and TRBJ1-6, with D perhaps TRBD1 (6 bases). CDR3 length: 15 residues. V shed 0 bases and J shed 9 bases, with 13 bases lying between them. Germline V gives CDR1 SGHRS, CDR2 YFSETQ. The CDR3 protein is CASSLDPGGVSPLHF. In nucleotides, the CDR3 is TGCGCCAGCAGCTTGGACCCCGGGGGCGTTTCACCCCTCCACTTT.

As for this clone: One end of the junction fails to match germline, which may point to a read error. The chain employs TRBV15 and TRBJ2-2; D not certain. Germline V gives CDR1 LNHNV, CDR2 YYDKDF (reference sequence). This CDR3 region has 14 residues. The CDR3 loop is CATGRVGNTEELFF. The DNA of the CDR3 is TGTGCCACCGGTCGTGTAGGGAACACCGAGGAGCTGTTTTTT.

This clone was seen only a few times. J is TRBJ2-3 and V is TRBV28, with 10 bases fitting TRBD2. CDR3 size: 16 residues. Germline V gene sequence: CDR1 MDHEN, CDR2 SYDVKM. After removal of 1 base from V and 5 bases from J, the junction contained 6 bases not matched to a gene. Here the CDR3 DNA reads TGTGCCAGCAGTTTATTGACTAGCGGGCTGGGAGATACGCAGTATTTT. Protein sequence: CASSLLTSGLGDTQYF.

This clone has a handful of counts. The J gene is TRBJ1-1, the V gene TRBV28; D gene uncertain. The V gene's germline CDR1 is MDHEN and CDR2 SYDVKM. Trimming pared 4 bases from V and 5 bases from J, leaving 11 bases between. The CDR3 has 13 residues. In DNA, the CDR3 is TGTGCCAGCAGTTCCTCGGGGTTAACTGAAGCTTTCTTT. Protein product: CASSSSGLTEAFF.

The chain combines TRBV7-2 with TRBJ2-3; 15 positions match TRBD2. The V gene's germline CDR1 is SGHTA and CDR2 FQGNSA. V gave up 7 bases and J gave up 1 base; unmatched junction bases: 9. This CDR3 contains 18 residues. This chain's CDR3 is CASTLPGLAGGRTDTQYF. The CDR3 nucleotides read TGTGCCAGCACCCTCCCGGGACTAGCGGGGGGACGCACAGATACGCAGTATTTT.

This clone was seen a single time. This sequence joins TRBV28 and TRBJ2-7, with unresolved D. CDR1 MDHEN and CDR2 SYDVKM come from the germline V gene. The CDR3 sequence is 13 residues long. V was pared by 2 bases and J by 0 bases, with 5 bases between. The CDR3 is CASSLDSSYEQYF. Written as DNA, the CDR3 is TGTGCCAGCAGTTTAGATAGCTCCTACGAGCAGTACTTC.

The rearrangement links TRBV11-2 to TRBJ2-3, with 10 bases fitting TRBD2. Germline trimming cut 4 bases from V and 1 base from J; bases unmatched to any gene: 5. This CDR3 region has 16 residues. The germline V gene encodes CDR1 SGHAT and CDR2 FQNNGV. The DNA for the CDR3 is TGTGCCAGCAGCTCAAGACTAGCGGGTCGCACAGATACGCAGTATTTT. Amino acids: CASSSRLAGRTDTQYF.

The rearrangement links TRBV14 to TRBJ2-3; D unclear. This CDR3 is 12 amino acids long. The V gene lost 4 bases and the J gene lost 6 bases, with 8 bases spanning the gap. CDR1 and CDR2 (germline): SGHDN, FVKESK. The CDR3 nucleotides are TGTGCCAGCAGCCGGGTCGGGGATACGCAGTATTTT. It encodes CASSRVGDTQYF.

This chain links TRBV7-9 with TRBJ1-5; possibly TRBD1 for D (6 bases). The germline V and J ends were trimmed by 5 bases and 5 bases, with 19 bases remaining between them. The germline gives CDR1 SEHNR, CDR2 FQNEAQ (reference sequence). The CDR3 has 16 residues. The CDR3 protein is CASSPSTGTKDQPQHF. CDR3 nucleotides: TGTGCCAGCAGCCCCTCAACCGGGACAAAAGATCAGCCCCAGCATTTT.

This clone appeared once. This chain links TRBV9 with TRBJ1-2; 10 bases are a match to TRBD1. Per the germline V gene, CDR1 is SGDLS and CDR2 is YYNGEE. The length of the CDR3 is 14 residues. V was pared by 3 bases and J by 5 bases, with 4 bases of the junction left unmatched. CDR3 sequence: CASSAGQGNYGYTF. The CDR3 DNA sequence: TGTGCCAGCAGCGCGGGACAGGGGAATTATGGCTACACCTTC.

The chain combines TRBV19 with TRBJ1-5; no firm D call. The CDR3 loop spans 13 amino acids. Germline CDR1 and CDR2: LNHDA and SQIVND (reference sequence). V was trimmed by 3 bases and J by 4 bases, leaving 7 bases between them. In DNA form, the CDR3 reads TGTGCCAGTAGTATCCCAGGAAATCAGCCCCAGCATTTT. Protein sequence: CASSIPGNQPQHF.

The chain joins TRBV6-1 to TRBJ2-1, with 12 nucleotides matching TRBD1. Germline assignment: CDR1 MNHNS and CDR2 SASEGT. V was clipped by 10 bases and J by 7 bases; unmatched bases: 8. The CDR3 is 14 residues long. The CDR3 coding sequence is TGTGCCATCTGGGGACAGGGGGCTTCGAATGAGCAGTTCTTC. Translated: CAIWGQGASNEQFF.

The chain carries TRBV5-1 and TRBJ2-3; 7 bases line up with TRBD1. This CDR3 is built from 14 residues. Germline V gene lookup returns CDR1 SGHRS and CDR2 YFSETQ. The ends lost 5 bases at V and 5 bases at J; junction bases unmatched: 8. DNA of the CDR3: TGCGCCAGCAGTACCAACTCAGGGGGAGATACGCAGTATTTT. Its protein product is CASSTNSGGDTQYF.